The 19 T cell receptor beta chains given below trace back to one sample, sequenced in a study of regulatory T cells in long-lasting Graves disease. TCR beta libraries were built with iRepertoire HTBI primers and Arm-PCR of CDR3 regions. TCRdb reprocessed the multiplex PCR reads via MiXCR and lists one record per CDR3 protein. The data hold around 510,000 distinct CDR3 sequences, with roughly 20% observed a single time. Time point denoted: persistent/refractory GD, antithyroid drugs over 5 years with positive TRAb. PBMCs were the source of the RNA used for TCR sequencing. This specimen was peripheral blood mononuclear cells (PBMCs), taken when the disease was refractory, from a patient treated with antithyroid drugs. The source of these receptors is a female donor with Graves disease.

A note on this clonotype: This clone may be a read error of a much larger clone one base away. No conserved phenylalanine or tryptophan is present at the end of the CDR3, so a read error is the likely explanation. This CDR3 reads CASSPRGGNTEAFL. The CDR3 DNA follows: TGTGCCAGCAGCCCCCGCGGTGGGAACACTGAAGCTTTCCTT. The chain employs TRBV7-8 and TRBJ1-1; no reliable D call. Germline lookup yields CDR1 SGHVS and CDR2 FQNEAQ. V shed 5 bases and J shed 1 base, with 11 bases lying between them. The CDR3 has 14 residues.

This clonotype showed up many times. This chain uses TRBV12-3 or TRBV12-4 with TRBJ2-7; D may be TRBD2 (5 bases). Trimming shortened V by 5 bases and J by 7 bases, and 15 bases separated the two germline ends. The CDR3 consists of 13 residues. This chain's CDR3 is CASSPDPTGEQYF. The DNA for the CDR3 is TGTGCCAGCAGTCCGGACCCGACGGGGGAGCAGTACTTC.

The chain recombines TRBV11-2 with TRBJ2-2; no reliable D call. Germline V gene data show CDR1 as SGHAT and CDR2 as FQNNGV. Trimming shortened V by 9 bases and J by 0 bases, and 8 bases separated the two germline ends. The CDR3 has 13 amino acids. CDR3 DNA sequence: TGTGCCAGGCGACGGTCGAACACCGGGGAGCTGTTTTTT. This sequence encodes CARRRSNTGELFF.

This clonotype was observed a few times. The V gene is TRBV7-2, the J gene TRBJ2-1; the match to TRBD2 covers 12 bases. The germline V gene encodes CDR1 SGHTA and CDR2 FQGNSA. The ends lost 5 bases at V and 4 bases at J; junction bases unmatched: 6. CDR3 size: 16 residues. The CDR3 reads CASSISGLAGYNEQFF. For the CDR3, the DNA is TGTGCCAGCAGCATATCGGGACTAGCGGGTTACAATGAGCAGTTCTTC. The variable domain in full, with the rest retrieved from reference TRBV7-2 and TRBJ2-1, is GAGVSQSPSNKVTEKGKDVELRCDPISGHTALYWYRQSLGQGLEFLIYFQGNSAPDKSGLPSDRFSAERTGGSVSTLTIQRTQQEDSAVYLCASSISGLAGYNEQFFGPGTRLTVL.

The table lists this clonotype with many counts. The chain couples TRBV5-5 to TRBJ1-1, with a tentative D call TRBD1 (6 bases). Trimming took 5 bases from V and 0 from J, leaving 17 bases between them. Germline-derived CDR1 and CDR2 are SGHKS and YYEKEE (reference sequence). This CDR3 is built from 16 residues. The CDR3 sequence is CASRAAWGAMNTEAFF. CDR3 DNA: TGTGCCAGCAGAGCGGCGTGGGGGGCGATGAACACTGAAGCTTTCTTT.

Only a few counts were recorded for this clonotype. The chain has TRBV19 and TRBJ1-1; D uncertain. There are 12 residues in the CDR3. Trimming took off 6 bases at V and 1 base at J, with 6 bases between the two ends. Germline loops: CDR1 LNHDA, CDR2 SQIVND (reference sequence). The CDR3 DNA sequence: TGTGCCAGTAGAGATTCGAACACTGAAGCTTTCTTT. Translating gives CASRDSNTEAFF.

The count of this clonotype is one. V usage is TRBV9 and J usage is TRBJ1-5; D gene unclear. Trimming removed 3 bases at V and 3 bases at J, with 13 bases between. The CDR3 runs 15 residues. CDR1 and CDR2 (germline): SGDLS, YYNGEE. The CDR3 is CASSARTATNQPQHF. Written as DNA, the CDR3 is TGTGCCAGCAGCGCCCGGACTGCGACCAATCAGCCCCAGCATTTT.

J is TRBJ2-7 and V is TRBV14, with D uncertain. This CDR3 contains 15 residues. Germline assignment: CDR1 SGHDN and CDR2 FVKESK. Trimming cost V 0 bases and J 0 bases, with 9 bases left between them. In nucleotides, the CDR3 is TGTGCCAGCAGCCAAGACATTCGCAGCTCCTACGAGCAGTACTTC. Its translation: CASSQDIRSSYEQYF.

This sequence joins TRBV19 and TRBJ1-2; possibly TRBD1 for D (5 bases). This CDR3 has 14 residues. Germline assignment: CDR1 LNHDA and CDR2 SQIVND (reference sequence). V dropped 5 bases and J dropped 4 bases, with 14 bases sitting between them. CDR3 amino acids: CASSFRDGSYGYTF. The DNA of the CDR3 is TGTGCCAGTAGTTTCCGGGACGGTTCCTATGGCTACACCTTC.

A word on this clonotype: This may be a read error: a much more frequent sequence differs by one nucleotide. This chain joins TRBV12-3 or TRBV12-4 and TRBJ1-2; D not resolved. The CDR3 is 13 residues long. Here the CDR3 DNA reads TGTGCCAGCAGTTTTTCCGGAGACTATAGCTACACCTTC. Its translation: CASSFSGDYSYTF.

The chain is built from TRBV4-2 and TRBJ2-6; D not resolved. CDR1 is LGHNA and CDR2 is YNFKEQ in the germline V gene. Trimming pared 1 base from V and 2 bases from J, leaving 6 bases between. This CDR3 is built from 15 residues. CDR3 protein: CASSQGRPGANVLTF. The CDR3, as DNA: TGTGCCAGCAGCCAAGGGCGGCCTGGGGCCAACGTCCTGACTTTC.

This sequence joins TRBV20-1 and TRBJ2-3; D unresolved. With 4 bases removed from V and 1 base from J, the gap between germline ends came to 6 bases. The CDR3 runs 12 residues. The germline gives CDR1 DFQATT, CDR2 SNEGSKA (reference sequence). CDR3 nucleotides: TGCAGTGCTAACTTTCGCACAGATACGCAGTATTTT. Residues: CSANFRTDTQYF.

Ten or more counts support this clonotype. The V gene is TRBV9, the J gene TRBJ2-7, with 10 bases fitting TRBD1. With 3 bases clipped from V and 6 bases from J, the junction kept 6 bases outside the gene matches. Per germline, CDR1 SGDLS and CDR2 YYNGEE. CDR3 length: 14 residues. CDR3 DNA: TGTGCCAGCAGCGCTTGGGACAGGGGTGGCGAGCAGTACTTC. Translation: CASSAWDRGGEQYF.

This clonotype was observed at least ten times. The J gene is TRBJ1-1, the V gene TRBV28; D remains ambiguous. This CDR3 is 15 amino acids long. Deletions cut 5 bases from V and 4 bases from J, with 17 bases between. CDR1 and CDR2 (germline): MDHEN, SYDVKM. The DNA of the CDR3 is TGTGCCAGCAGTCCCCCGAATCCCAGGAGCACTGAAGCTTTCTTT. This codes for CASSPPNPRSTEAFF.

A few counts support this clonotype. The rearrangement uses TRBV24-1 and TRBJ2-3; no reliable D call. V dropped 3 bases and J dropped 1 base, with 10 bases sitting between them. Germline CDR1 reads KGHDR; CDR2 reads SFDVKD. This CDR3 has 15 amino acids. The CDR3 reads CATSDRTVRTDTQYF. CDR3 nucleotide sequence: TGTGCCACCAGTGATCGGACGGTGCGCACAGATACGCAGTATTTT.

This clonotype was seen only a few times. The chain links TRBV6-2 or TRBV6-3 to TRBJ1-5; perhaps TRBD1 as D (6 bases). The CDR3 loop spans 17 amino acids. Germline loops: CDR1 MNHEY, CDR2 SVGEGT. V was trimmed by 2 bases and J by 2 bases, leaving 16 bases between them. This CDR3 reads CASSYPVRGGGNQPQHF. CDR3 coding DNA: TGTGCCAGCAGTTACCCCGTGAGGGGGGGAGGCAATCAGCCCCAGCATTTT.

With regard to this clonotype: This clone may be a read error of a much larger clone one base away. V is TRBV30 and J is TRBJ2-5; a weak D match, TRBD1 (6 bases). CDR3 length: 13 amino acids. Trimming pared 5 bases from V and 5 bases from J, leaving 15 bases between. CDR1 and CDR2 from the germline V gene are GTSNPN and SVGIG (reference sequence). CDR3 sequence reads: CAWGRQVGETQYF. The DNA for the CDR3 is TGTGCCTGGGGTAGACAGGTCGGGGAGACCCAGTACTTC.

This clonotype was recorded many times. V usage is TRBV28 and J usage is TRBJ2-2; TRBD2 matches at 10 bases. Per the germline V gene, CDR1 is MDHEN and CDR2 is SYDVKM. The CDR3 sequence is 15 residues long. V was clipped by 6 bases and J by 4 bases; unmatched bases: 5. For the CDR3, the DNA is TGTGCCAGCAGCCCAGCGGGAGGGTTCACCGGGGAGCTGTTTTTT. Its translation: CASSPAGGFTGELFF.

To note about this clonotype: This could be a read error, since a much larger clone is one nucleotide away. CDR3 sequence reads: CAWGEDPRAEIQYF. Here the CDR3 DNA reads TGTGCCTGGGGCGAGGACCCCCGGGCGGAGATTCAGTACTTC. This chain uses TRBV30 with TRBJ2-4; D is uncertain. Germline V lookup: CDR1 GTSNPN, CDR2 SVGIG (reference sequence). The CDR3 sequence is 14 residues long. Trimming took 5 bases from V and 10 from J, leaving 21 bases between them.